This T cell receptor (beta chain) originates from a study of blood T cells in healthy people across ages. The study's findings and limits: In older individuals, TCR beta diversity per million T cells was lower, falling roughly linearly with age. Unsorted PBMCs blocked a conclusive comparison of naive and antigen-experienced cells.

This clonotype has a handful of counts. The antigen is undetermined. Primed by a sample-barcoded 5' primer and a J-beta primer mix, a second PCR proceeded for about 7 to 11 cycles. TCRdb called the 5' RACE reads again in MiXCR, with one record for every CDR3 protein. The repertoire holds some 890,000 distinct CDR3 sequences, with 25% to 30% as singletons. These data also featured in a second study, about T cells of mothers and their children. That source reports: A few healthy Caucasian mothers, along with their six children, served as the donors. Per 15 ul, 1.5 ug of RNA was used, with all extracted RNA going into cDNA synthesis.

Sample: blood. The clonotype originates from a woman aged 40-49 years in good health.

The CDR3 spells CASSLGTGTSFYEQYF. Here the CDR3 DNA reads TGTGCCAGTAGTCTAGGGACCGGGACTAGCTTCTACGAGCAGTACTTC. The chain recombines TRBV19 with TRBJ2-7; 9 bases agree with TRBD2. CDR1 and CDR2 (germline): LNHDA, SQIVND (reference sequence). With 5 bases clipped from V and 3 bases from J, the junction kept 11 bases outside the gene matches. The CDR3 consists of 16 residues.